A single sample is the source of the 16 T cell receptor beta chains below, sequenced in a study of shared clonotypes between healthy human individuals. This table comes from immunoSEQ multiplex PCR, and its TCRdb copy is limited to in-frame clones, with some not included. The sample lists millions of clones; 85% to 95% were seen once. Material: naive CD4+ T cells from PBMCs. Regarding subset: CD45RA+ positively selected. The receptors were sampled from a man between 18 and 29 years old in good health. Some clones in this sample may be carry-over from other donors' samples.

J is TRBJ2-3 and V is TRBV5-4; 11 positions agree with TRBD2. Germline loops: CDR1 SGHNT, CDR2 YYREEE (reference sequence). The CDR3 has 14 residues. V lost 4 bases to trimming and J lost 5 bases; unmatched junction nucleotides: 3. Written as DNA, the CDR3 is TGTGCCAGCAGCGGCGGGACTAGCGGAGATACGCAGTATTTT. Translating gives CASSGGTSGDTQYF.

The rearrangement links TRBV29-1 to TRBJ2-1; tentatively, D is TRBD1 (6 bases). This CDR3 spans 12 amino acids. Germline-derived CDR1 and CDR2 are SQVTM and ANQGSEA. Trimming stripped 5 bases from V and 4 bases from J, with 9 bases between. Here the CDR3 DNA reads TGCAGCGTTTCGGACAGATACAATGAGCAGTTCTTC. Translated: CSVSDRYNEQFF.

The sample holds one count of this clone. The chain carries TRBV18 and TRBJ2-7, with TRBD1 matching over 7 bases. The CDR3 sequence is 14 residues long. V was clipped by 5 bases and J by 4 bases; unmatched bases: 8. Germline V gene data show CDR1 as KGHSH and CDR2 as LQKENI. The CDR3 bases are TGTGCCAGCTCATGGACAGGATCGTCTTACGAGCAGTACTTC. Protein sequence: CASSWTGSSYEQYF.

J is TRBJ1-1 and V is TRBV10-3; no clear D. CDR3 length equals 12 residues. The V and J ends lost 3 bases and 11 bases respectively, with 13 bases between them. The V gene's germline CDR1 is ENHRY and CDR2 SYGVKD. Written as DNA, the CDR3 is TGTGCCATCAGTGACAGGTTGGGCGCGGCTTTCTTT. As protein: CAISDRLGAAFF.

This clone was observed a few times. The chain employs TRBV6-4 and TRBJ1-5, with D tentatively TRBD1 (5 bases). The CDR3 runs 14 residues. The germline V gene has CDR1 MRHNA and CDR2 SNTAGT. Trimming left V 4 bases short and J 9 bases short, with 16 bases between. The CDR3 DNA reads TGTGCCAGCAGTGGCTCTTCCGGGGGATGGCCCCAGCATTTT. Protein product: CASSGSSGGWPQHF.

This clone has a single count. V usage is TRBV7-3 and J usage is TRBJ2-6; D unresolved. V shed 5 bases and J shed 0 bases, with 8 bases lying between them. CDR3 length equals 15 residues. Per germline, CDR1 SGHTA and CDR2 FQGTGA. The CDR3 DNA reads TGTGCCAGCAGCCTACAAATCTCTGGGGCCAACGTCCTGACTTTC. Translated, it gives CASSLQISGANVLTF.

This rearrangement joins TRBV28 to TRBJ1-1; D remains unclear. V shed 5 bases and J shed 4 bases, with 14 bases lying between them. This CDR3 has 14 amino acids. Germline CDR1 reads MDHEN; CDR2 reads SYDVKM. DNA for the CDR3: TGTGCCAGCAGTCCACTCGGACCCACCACTGAAGCTTTCTTT. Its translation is CASSPLGPTTEAFF.

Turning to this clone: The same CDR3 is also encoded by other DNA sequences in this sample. CDR3 bases: TGCAGCTTGACATCAGGGGAGACCCAGTACTTC. This translates into CSLTSGETQYF. The chain uses TRBV20-1 and TRBJ2-5; D possibly corresponds to TRBD1 (5 bases). The V gene's germline CDR1 is DFQATT and CDR2 SNEGSKA (reference sequence). This CDR3 is built from 11 residues.

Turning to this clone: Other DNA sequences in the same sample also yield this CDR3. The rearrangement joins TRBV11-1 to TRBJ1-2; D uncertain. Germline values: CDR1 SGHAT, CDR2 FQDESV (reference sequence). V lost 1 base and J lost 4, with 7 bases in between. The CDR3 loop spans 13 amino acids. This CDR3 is CASSLGQAYGYTF. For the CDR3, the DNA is TGTGCCAGCAGCTTAGGACAAGCCTATGGCTACACCTTC.

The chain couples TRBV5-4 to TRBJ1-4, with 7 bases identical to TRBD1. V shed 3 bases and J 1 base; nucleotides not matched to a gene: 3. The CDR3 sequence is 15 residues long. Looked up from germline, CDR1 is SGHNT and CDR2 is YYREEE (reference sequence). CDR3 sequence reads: CASSSYRGTNEKLFF. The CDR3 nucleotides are TGTGCCAGCAGCTCCTACAGGGGAACTAATGAAAAACTGTTTTTT.

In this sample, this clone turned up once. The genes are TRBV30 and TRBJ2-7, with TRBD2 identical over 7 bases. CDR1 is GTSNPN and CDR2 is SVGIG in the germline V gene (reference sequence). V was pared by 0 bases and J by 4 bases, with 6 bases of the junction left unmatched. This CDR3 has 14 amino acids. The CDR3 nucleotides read TGTGCCTGGAGTGTAAGCGGGATAGTTTACGAGCAGTACTTC. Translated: CAWSVSGIVYEQYF.

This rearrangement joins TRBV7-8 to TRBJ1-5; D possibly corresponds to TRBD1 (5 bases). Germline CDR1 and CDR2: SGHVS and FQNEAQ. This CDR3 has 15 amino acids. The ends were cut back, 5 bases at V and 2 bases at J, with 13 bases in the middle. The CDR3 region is CASSLGRAGNQPQHF. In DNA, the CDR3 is TGTGCCAGCAGCCTCGGCAGGGCGGGCAATCAGCCCCAGCATTTT.

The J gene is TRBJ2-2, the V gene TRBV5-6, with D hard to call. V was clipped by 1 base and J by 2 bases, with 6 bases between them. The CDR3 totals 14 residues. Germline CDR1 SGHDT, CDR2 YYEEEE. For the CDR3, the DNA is TGTGCCAGCAGCTTGTTGGGTAACACCGGGGAGCTGTTTTTT. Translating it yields CASSLLGNTGELFF.

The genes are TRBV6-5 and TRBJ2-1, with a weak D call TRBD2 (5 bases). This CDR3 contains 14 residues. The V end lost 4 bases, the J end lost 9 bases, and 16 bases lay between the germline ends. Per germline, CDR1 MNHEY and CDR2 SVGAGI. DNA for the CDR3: TGTGCCAGCAGTTCCCCCCGGGGTCGGGGTGAGCAGTTCTTC. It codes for CASSSPRGRGEQFF.

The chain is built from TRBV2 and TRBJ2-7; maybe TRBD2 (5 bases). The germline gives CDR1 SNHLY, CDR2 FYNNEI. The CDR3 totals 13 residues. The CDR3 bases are TGTGCTGCCACTAGAGTCAGGATCAACGAGCAGTACTTC. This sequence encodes CAATRVRINEQYF. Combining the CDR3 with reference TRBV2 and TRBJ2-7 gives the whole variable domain EPEVTQTPSHQVTQMGQEVILRCVPISNHLYFYWYRQILGQKVEFLVSFYNNEISEKSEIFDDQFSVERPDGSNFTLKIRSTKLEDSAMYFCAATRVRINEQYFGPGTRLTVT.

The CDR3 region has the DNA TGTGCCAGCAGTCCCCTCGGGAGACGGCAAGAGACCCAGTACTTC. It translates to CASSPLGRRQETQYF. This chain joins TRBV27 and TRBJ2-5, with D perhaps matching TRBD2 (6 bases). Between the trimmed V and J ends, which lost 5 bases and 2 bases, there was a span of 15 bases. This CDR3 region has 15 residues. The germline gives CDR1 MNHEY, CDR2 SMNVEV (reference sequence).